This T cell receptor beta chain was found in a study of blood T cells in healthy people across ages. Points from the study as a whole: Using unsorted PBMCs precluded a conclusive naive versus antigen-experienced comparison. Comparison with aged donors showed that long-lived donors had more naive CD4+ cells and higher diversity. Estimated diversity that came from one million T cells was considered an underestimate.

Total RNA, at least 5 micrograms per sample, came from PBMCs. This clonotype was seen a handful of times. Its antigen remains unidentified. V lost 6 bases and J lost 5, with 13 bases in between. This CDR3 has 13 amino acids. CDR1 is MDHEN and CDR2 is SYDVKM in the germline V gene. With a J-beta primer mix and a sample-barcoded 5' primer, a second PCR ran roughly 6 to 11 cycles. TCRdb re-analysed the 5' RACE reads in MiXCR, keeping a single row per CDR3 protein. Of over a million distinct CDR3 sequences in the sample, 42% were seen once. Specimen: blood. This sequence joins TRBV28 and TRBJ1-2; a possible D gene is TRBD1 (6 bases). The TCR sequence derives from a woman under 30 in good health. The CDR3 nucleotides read TGTGCCAGCAGACGACAGGTCACATATGGCTACACCTTC. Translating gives CASRRQVTYGYTF.